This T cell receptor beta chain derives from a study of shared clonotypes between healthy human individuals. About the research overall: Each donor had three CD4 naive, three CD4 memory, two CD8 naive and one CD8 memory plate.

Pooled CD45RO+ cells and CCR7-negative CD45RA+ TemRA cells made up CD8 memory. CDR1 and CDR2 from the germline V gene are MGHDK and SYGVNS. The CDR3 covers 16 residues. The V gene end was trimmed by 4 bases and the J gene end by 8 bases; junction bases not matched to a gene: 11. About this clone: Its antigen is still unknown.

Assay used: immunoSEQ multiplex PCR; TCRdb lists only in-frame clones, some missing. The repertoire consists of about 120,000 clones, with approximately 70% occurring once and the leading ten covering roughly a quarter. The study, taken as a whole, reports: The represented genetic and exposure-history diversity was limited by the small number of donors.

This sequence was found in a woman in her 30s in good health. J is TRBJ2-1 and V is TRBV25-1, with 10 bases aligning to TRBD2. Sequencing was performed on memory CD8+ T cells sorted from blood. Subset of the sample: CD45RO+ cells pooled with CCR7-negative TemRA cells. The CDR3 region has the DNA TGTGCCAGCAGTGGGGGAGCGGGAGGGGAGGGCGATGAGCAGTTCTTC. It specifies CASSGGAGGEGDEQFF.